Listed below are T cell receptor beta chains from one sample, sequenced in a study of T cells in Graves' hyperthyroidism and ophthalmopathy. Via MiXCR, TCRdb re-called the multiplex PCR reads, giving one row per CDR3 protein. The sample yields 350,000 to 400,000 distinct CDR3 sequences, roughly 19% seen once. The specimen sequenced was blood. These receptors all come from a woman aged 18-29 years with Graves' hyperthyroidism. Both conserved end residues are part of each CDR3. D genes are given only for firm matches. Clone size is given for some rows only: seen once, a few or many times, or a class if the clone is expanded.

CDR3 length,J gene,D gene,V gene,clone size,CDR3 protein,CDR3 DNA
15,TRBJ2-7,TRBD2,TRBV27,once,CASMPLAGGSYEQYF,TGTGCCAGCATGCCCCTAGCGGGGGGTAGCTACGAGCAGTACTTC
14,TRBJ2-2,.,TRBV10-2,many,CASSESVRNGELFF,TGCGCCAGCAGTGAGTCGGTTAGGAACGGGGAGCTGTTTTTT
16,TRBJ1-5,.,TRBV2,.,CASSESSGVGNQPQHF,TGTGCCAGCAGTGAAAGTTCAGGGGTGGGCAATCAGCCCCAGCATTTT
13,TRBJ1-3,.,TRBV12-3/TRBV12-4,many,CASDRGFGNTIYF,TGTGCCAGCGATAGGGGTTTTGGAAACACCATATATTTT
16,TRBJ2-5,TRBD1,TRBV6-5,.,CASSSIGTGGVGTQYF,TGTGCCAGCAGTTCGATAGGGACAGGGGGAGTTGGGACCCAGTACTTC
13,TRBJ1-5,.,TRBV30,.,CAWSISWNQPQHF,TGTGCCTGGAGTATTTCGTGGAATCAGCCCCAGCATTTT
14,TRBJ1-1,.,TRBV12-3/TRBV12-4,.,CASSLFWRNTEAFF,TGTGCCAGCAGTTTGTTCTGGAGGAACACTGAAGCTTTCTTT
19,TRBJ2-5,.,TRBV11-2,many,CASSLSVGNTGGAQETQYF,TGTGCCAGCAGCTTAAGTGTAGGAAACACAGGGGGGGCCCAAGAGACCCAGTACTTC
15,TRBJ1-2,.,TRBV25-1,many,CASSGRYQSNYGYTF,TGTGCCAGCAGTGGGAGATACCAGTCTAACTATGGCTACACCTTC
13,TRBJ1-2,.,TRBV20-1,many,CSARDITLYGYTF,TGTAGTGCTAGAGATATAACCCTCTATGGCTACACCTTC
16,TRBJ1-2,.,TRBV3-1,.,CASSQRNRDNLYGYTF,TGTGCCAGCAGCCAAAGGAACCGGGACAACCTCTATGGCTACACCTTC
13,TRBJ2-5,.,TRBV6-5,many,CASSYWGRETQYF,TGTGCCAGCAGTTACTGGGGGAGGGAGACCCAGTACTTC
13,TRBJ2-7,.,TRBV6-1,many,CASRLTGDYEQYF,TGTGCCAGCAGGCTTACAGGCGACTACGAGCAGTACTTC
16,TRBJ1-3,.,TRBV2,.,CASRPRALSSGNTIYF,TGTGCCAGCAGGCCGAGGGCCCTTAGCTCCGGAAACACCATATATTTT
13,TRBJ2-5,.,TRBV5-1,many,CASSLVVGETQYF,TGTGCCAGCAGCTTAGTCGTGGGGGAGACCCAGTACTTC
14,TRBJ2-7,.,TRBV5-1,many,CASSLEVGTYEQYF,TGCGCCAGCAGCTTGGAGGTAGGGACCTACGAGCAGTACTTC